This entry features one T cell receptor beta chain sequence. This record belongs to a study of shared clonotypes between healthy human individuals. Germline V gene sequence: CDR1 SGHTA, CDR2 FQGTGA. The CDR3 has 15 residues. With 2 bases clipped from V and 5 bases from J, the junction kept 6 bases outside the gene matches. Original methodology: Filtering differed because ImmunoSEQ produced junction-only sequences that carried no quality scores. TCRdb keeps only in-frame clones here, not all; method: immunoSEQ multiplex PCR. The DNA gave D and trimming, while V, J and clone size come from that table. The data show 2 million to 2.5 million clones, 85% to 95% seen once.

V is TRBV7-3 and J is TRBJ2-1, with 7 bases that match TRBD2. The TCR sequence derives from a man aged 18 to 30 in good health. Some clones in this sample may be carry-over from other donors' samples. Source material: naive CD4+ T cells from PBMCs. Documented subset: CD45RA+ positively selected. The DNA for the CDR3 is TGTGCCAGCAGCTTATTGGGGGGGACTAACAATGAGCAGTTCTTC. Translation gives CASSLLGGTNNEQFF.